The 15 T cell receptor beta chains below were found in one sample sequenced in a study of OX40 agonist ivuxolimab in advanced cancers. TCRdb keeps only in-frame clones here, not all; method: immunoSEQ multiplex PCR. Here the sample spans some 70,000 clones, around 80% being singletons. Sequenced here: CD4+ or CD8+ T cells sorted from blood, sampled in a trial of the OX40 agonist ivuxolimab. These receptors were collected from an adult with an advanced solid tumor such as melanoma, head and neck, liver or kidney cancer.

CDR3 bases: TGTGCCAGCAATATACAGGGGGCGAACTATGGCTACACCTTC. The encoded protein is CASNIQGANYGYTF. V usage is TRBV19 and J usage is TRBJ1-2, with TRBD1 identical over 9 bases. The germline V gene has CDR1 LNHDA and CDR2 SQIVND (reference sequence). The junction had 7 bases not matched to a gene; V was cut back by 9 bases and J by 2 bases. This CDR3 has 14 amino acids.

This chain links TRBV5-1 with TRBJ2-5; TRBD2 matches 11 bases. This CDR3 contains 15 residues. In germline, CDR1 is SGHRS, CDR2 YFSETQ. The V and J ends lost 0 bases and 5 bases, in that order; junction bases with no gene match: 3. The CDR3 DNA sequence: TGCGCCAGCAGCTTGGCGGCTAGCGGGAGGGAGACCCAGTACTTC. Translating gives CASSLAASGRETQYF.

The rearrangement joins TRBV14 to TRBJ2-5; D unclear. CDR1 and CDR2 from the germline V gene are SGHDN and FVKESK. V lost 0 bases to trimming and J lost 0 bases, with 8 bases between them. The CDR3 sequence is 15 residues long. CDR3 sequence (DNA): TGTGCCAGCAGCCAAGACCAGACGTACCAAGAGACCCAGTACTTC. It translates to CASSQDQTYQETQYF. The whole variable domain, filled in from reference TRBV14 and TRBJ2-5, reads EAGVTQFPSHSVIEKGQTVTLRCDPISGHDNLYWYRRVMGKEIKFLLHFVKESKQDESGMPNNRFLAERTGGTYSTLKVQPAELEDSGVYFCASSQDQTYQETQYFGPGTRLLVL.

Comment on this clone: Other DNA sequences in this specimen translate into the identical CDR3. The chain carries TRBV6-1 and TRBJ1-2; no reliable D call. The V end lost 3 bases, the J end lost 4 bases, and 12 bases lay between the germline ends. Germline V CDR1 and CDR2: MNHNS, SASEGT. This CDR3 has 14 amino acids. This chain's CDR3 is CASSERPTSYGYTF. DNA for the CDR3: TGTGCCAGCAGTGAGAGGCCAACGTCCTATGGCTACACCTTC.

The chain recombines TRBV5-4 with TRBJ2-7; 9 bases align to TRBD1. Germline V gene data show CDR1 as SGHNT and CDR2 as YYREEE (reference sequence). The CDR3 runs to 14 residues. Losses at the gene ends were 4 bases for V and 6 bases for J; bases not matched to a gene: 8. The CDR3 loop reads CASSQDRGRVEQYF. CDR3 DNA sequence: TGTGCCAGCAGCCAGGACAGGGGACGGGTCGAGCAGTACTTC.

This chain uses TRBV7-9 with TRBJ2-7; 8 positions match TRBD1. Germline V gene sequence: CDR1 SEHNR, CDR2 FQNEAQ (reference sequence). The CDR3 sequence is 19 residues long. The J segment lost 1 base and the V segment lost 5 bases, leaving 19 bases of the junction unmatched. Here the CDR3 DNA reads TGTGCCAGCAGCCTCAGATTCGGGGCATCGACAGGGGAGTCCTACGAGCAGTACTTC. This translates into CASSLRFGASTGESYEQYF.

V is TRBV15 and J is TRBJ2-7; D unresolved. Germline-derived CDR1 and CDR2 are LNHNV and YYDKDF (reference sequence). Between the trimmed V and J ends, which lost 4 bases and 5 bases, there was a span of 15 bases. The CDR3 loop spans 14 amino acids. The CDR3 DNA sequence: TGTGCCACCAGCACATACCCACTTGGCCACGAGCAGTACTTC. Protein: CATSTYPLGHEQYF.

The V gene is TRBV7-9, the J gene TRBJ2-7, with TRBD1 identical over 9 bases. From germline, CDR1 is SEHNR and CDR2 FQNEAQ (reference sequence). J gave up 2 bases and V 5 bases, and 10 bases lay outside the gene matches. CDR3 size: 16 residues. As DNA, the CDR3 is TGTGCCAGCAGCCCCTTTCTGGGACAGGGTACCTACGAGCAGTACTTC. The encoded protein is CASSPFLGQGTYEQYF.

This chain joins TRBV11-2 and TRBJ2-5; D unclear. Deletions cut 5 bases from V and 0 bases from J, with 7 bases between. This CDR3 is 13 amino acids long. Germline V gene sequence: CDR1 SGHAT, CDR2 FQNNGV. CDR3: CASSRDNQETQYF. CDR3 in DNA: TGTGCCAGCAGCCGAGATAACCAAGAGACCCAGTACTTC.

J is TRBJ2-3 and V is TRBV20-1, with no clear D. CDR1 and CDR2 (germline): DFQATT, SNEGSKA (reference sequence). The CDR3 length is 11 residues. Trimming took off 3 bases at V and 7 bases at J, with 8 bases between the two ends. DNA for the CDR3: TGCAGTGCTAGGCAGCCCCATACGCAGTATTTT. Its protein is CSARQPHTQYF.

The chain links TRBV7-2 to TRBJ2-7, with no clear D. The V gene's germline CDR1 is SGHTA and CDR2 FQGNSA. The CDR3 totals 13 residues. Trimming shortened V by 2 bases and J by 3 bases, and 8 bases separated the two germline ends. CDR3 nucleotides: TGTGCCAGCAGCTTACAAAATTTCTACGAGCAGTACTTC. Amino acid sequence: CASSLQNFYEQYF. Full variable domain (outside the CDR3, taken from reference TRBV7-2 and TRBJ2-7): GAGVSQSPSNKVTEKGKDVELRCDPISGHTALYWYRQSLGQGLEFLIYFQGNSAPDKSGLPSDRFSAERTGGSVSTLTIQRTQQEDSAVYLCASSLQNFYEQYFGPGTRLTVT.

This clone was counted a few times. This chain links TRBV5-4 with TRBJ2-3; the D is unclear. The CDR3 covers 13 residues. Germline V gene data show CDR1 as SGHNT and CDR2 as YYREEE (reference sequence). Between the trimmed V and J ends, which lost 4 bases and 2 bases, there was a span of 8 bases. This chain's CDR3 is CASSRTPTDTQYF. Here the CDR3 DNA reads TGTGCCAGCAGCAGGACCCCCACAGATACGCAGTATTTT.

The CDR3 DNA follows: TGTGCCGCTAAAATGGGGGGACAGATCTTACCTAGCAATCAGCCCCAGCATTTT. This encodes CAAKMGGQILPSNQPQHF. The chain employs TRBV21-1 and TRBJ1-5; the D call TRBD1 from the table was never checked on the DNA. TRBV21-1 corresponds to a pseudogene. CDR3 length equals 18 residues.

This CDR3 is CSALQETQYF. CDR3 nucleotide sequence: TGCAGTGCTTTGCAAGAGACCCAGTACTTC. The rearrangement uses TRBV20-1 and TRBJ2-5, with D hard to call. This CDR3 comprises 10 residues. CDR1 is DFQATT, CDR2 SNEGSKA, per germline (reference sequence). The V end was cut by 5 bases, the J end by 2 bases, with 3 bases between.

The chain employs TRBV19 and TRBJ1-5, with D maybe TRBD1 (6 bases). CDR1 LNHDA and CDR2 SQIVND come from the germline V gene (reference sequence). CDR3 length: 17 amino acids. Trimming removed 7 bases at V and 1 base at J, with 20 bases between. For the CDR3, the DNA is TGTGCCAGTACCCCAAGAGGGGGGGACGGCAGCAATCAGCCCCAGCATTTT. It yields the protein CASTPRGGDGSNQPQHF.